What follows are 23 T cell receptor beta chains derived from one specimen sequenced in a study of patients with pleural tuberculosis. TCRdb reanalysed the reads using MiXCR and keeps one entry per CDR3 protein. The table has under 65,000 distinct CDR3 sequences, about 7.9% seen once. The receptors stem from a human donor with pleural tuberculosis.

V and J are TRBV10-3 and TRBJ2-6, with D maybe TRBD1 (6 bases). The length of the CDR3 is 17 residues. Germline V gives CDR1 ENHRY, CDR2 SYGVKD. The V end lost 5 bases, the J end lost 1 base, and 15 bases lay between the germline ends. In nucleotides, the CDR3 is TGTGCCATCAGTTCACCGGGACACAGGTCTGGGGCCAACGTCCTGACTTTC. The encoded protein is CAISSPGHRSGANVLTF.

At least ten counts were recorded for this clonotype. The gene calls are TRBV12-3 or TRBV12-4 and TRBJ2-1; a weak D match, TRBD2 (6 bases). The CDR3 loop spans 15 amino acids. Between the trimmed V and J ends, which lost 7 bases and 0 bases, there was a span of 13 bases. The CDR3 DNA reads TGTGCCAGCACCACCGGGACTCACTCCTACAATGAGCAGTTCTTC. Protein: CASTTGTHSYNEQFF.

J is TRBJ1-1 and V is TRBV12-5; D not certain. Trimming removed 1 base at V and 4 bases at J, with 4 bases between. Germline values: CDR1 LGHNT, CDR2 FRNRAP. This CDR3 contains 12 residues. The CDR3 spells CASGLGSTEAFF. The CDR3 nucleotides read TGTGCTAGTGGTTTGGGAAGCACTGAAGCTTTCTTT.

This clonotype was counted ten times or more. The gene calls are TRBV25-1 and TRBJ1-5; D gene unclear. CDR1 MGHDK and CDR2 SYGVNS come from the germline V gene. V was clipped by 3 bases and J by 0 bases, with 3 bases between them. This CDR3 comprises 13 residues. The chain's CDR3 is CASSDGSNQPQHF. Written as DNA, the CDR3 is TGTGCCAGCAGTGATGGTAGCAATCAGCCCCAGCATTTT.

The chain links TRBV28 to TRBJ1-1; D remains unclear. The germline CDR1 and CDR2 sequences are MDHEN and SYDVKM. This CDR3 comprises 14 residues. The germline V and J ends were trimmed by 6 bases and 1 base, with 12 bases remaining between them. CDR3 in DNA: TGTGCCAGCAGATCGCTCTCGGGGAACACTGAAGCTTTCTTT. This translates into CASRSLSGNTEAFF.

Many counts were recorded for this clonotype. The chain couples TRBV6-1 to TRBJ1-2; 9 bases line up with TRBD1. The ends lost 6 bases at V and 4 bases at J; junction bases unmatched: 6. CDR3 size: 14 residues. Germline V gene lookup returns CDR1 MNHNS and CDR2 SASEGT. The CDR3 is CASRRPGQGYGYTF. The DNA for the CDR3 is TGTGCCAGCAGGCGTCCGGGACAGGGCTATGGCTACACCTTC.

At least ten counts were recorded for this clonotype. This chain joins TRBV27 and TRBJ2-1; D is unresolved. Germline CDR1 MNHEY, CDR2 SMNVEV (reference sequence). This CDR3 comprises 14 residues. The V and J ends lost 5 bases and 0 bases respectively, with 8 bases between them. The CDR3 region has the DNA TGTGCCAGCAGTGGCAGCTTCTCCTACAATGAGCAGTTCTTC. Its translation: CASSGSFSYNEQFF.

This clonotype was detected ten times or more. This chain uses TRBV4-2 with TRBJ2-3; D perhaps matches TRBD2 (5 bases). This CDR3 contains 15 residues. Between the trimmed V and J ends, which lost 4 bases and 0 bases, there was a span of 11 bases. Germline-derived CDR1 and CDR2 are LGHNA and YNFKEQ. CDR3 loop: CASSRSRDSTDTQYF. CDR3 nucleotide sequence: TGTGCCAGCAGCCGGAGTCGGGATAGCACAGATACGCAGTATTTT.

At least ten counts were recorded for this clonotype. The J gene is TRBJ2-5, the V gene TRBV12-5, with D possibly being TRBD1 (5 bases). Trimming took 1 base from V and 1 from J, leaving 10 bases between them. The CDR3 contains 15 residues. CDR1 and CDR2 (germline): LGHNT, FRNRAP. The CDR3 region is CASGLETAAQETQYF. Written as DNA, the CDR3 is TGTGCTAGTGGTTTGGAGACAGCAGCCCAAGAGACCCAGTACTTC.

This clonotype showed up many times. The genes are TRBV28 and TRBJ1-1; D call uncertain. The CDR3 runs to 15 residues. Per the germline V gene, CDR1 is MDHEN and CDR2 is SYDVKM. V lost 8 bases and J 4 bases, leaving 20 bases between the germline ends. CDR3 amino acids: CASGTLPRVGTEAFF. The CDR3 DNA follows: TGTGCCAGCGGTACCCTCCCGAGGGTAGGCACTGAAGCTTTCTTT.

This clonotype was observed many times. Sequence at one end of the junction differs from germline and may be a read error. This CDR3 is CASRLFREMSYTF. For the CDR3, the DNA is TGTGCCAGCAGATTATTTCGGGAAATGAGCTACACCTTC. The chain employs TRBV28 and TRBJ1-2, with D unresolved. Germline V CDR1 and CDR2: MDHEN, SYDVKM. This CDR3 comprises 13 residues.

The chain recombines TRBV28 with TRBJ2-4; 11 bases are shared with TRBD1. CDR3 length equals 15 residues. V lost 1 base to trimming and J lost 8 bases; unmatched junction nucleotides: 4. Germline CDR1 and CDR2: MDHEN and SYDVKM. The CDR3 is CASSLFGTGGHIQYF. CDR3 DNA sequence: TGTGCCAGCAGTTTATTTGGGACAGGGGGGCACATTCAGTACTTC.

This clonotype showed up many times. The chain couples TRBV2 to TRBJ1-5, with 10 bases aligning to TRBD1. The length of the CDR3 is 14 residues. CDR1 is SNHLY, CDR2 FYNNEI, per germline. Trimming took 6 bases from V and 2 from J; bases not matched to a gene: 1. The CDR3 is CASSGTGGNQPQHF. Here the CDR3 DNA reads TGTGCCAGCAGCGGGACAGGGGGCAATCAGCCCCAGCATTTT.

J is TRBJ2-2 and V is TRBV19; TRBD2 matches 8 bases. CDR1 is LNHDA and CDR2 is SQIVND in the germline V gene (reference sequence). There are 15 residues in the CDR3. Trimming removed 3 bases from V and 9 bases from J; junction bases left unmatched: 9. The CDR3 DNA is TGTGCCAGTAGTATTCGCGGGAGGCCAGGCCGGGAGCTGTTTTTT. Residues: CASSIRGRPGRELFF.

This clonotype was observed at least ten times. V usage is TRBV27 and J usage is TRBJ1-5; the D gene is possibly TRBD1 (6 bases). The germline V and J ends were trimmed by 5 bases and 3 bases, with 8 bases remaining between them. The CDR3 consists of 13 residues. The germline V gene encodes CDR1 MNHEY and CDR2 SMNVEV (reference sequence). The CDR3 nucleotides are TGTGCCAGCAGTGGACAGTACAATCAGCCCCAGCATTTT. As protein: CASSGQYNQPQHF.

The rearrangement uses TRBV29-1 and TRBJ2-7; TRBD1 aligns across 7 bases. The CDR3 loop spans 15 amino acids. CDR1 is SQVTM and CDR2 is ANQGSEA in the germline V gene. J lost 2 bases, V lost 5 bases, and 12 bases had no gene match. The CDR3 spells CSVTHDRVGTYEQYF. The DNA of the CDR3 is TGCAGCGTTACCCACGACAGGGTAGGAACCTACGAGCAGTACTTC.

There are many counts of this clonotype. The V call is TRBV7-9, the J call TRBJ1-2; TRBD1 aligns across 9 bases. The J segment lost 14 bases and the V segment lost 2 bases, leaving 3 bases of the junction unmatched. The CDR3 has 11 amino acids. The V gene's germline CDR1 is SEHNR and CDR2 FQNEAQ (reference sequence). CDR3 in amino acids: CASSLPGTGTF. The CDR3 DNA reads TGTGCCAGCAGCTTACCTGGGACAGGGACCTTC.

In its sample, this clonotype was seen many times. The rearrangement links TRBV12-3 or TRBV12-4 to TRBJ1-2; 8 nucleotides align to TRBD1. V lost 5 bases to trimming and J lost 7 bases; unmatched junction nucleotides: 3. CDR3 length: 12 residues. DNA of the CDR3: TGTGCCAGCAGTCCTGGGACAGGTGGCTACACCTTC. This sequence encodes CASSPGTGGYTF.

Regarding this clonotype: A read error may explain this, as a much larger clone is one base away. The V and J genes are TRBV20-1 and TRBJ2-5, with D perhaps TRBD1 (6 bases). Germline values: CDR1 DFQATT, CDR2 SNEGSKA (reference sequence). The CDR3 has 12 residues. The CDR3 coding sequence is TGCAGTGCTCCCCGGACAGAAGAGGCCCAGTACTTC. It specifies CSAPRTEEAQYF.

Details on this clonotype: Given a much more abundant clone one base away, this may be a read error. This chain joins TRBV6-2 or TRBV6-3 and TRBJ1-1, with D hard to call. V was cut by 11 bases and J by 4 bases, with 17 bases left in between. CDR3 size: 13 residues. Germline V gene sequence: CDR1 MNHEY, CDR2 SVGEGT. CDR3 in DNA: TGTGCCGCCACGCCTGGGCATGGCACTGAAGCTTTCTTT. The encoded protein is CAATPGHGTEAFF.

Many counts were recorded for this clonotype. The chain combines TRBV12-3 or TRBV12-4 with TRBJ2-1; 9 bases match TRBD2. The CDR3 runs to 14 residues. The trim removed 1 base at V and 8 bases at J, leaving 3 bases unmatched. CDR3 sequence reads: CASSLGSGGYEQFF. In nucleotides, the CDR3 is TGTGCCAGCAGTTTAGGTAGCGGGGGCTATGAGCAGTTCTTC.

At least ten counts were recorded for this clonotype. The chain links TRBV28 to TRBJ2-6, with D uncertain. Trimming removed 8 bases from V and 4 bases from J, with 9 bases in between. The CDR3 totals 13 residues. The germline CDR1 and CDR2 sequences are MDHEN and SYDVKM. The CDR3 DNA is TGTGCCAGCTACCGTAGGGGGGCCAACGTCCTGACTTTC. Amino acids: CASYRRGANVLTF.

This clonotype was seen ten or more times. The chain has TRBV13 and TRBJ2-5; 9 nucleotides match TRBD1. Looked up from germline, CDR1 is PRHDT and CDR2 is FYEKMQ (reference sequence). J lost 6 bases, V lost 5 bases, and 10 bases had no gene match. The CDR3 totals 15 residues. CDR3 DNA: TGTGCCAGCAGCCCACGCCCCGGACAGGGGAAGACCCAGTACTTC. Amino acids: CASSPRPGQGKTQYF.